What follows is one TCR beta chain and its context. Its binding antigen is unknown. Base-call qualities are not available, and no considerably larger clone is one nucleotide away. Preparation of the library involved PCR. Instrument used: Illumina HiSeq 2500. To reduce PCR and sequencing biases, unique molecular identifiers were built into the TCR beta cDNA libraries. Some 500,000 cDNA molecules were obtained for every 1 to 10 million input T cells, so each molecule roughly corresponded to one T cell. Patient libraries were prepared and sequenced with the same protocol used for the earlier healthy control dataset. Samples belonging to the same batch were prepared together, multiplexed and sequenced on a shared HiSeq lane. In the paper's pipeline: Raw barcoded reads were processed with MIGEC, discarding single-read molecular identifier groups before consensus assembly and CDR3 extraction. VDJtools was used for post-analysis of the clonotype tables, and diversity was normalized by down-sampling every dataset to the size of the smallest sample. In repertoire overlap clustering, CDR3 amino acid sequences, but not nucleotide sequences, were matched to correct batch-related cross-sample contamination. TCRdb handled the public reads itself, with Q25 trimming in fastp and clone calling in MiXCR, and kept productive beta chains. CDR3 protein duplicates are merged, each entry listing the most common genes and DNA. What appears here as the V and J calls and clone size reflects TCRdb's work, not the paper's. This sample holds hundreds of thousands of distinct CDR3 sequences; about 50% were observed only once. Of the sample, under 6% is held by the ten largest clones.

This sample stems from a study of post-analysis software for immune sequencing data (dated by TCRdb to 2014 to 2015). General notes on the study: Recorded disease courses included relapsing-remitting, secondary progressive and progressive-relapsing multiple sclerosis, with some patients lacking subtype annotation. The multiple sclerosis patient repertoires were compared with 10 to 12 previously published healthy control repertoires from donors aged roughly 6 to 27 years. A subset of samples was prepared in parallel using single-end sample barcoding, then pooled and co-amplified after Illumina adapter ligation.

Summary of the overall study and its limitations: The multiple sclerosis patient group was slightly younger than the control group. Four or five TRBV segments, including TRBV5-6, TRBV5-1 and TRBV20-1, were significantly more frequent in patients than controls. Significantly lower normalized Chao1 diversity was found in multiple sclerosis patients than in controls, suggesting substantial peripheral T-cell clonal expansion. Direct clustering with F measure showed strong co-clustering of samples prepared in the same batch, prompting a batch-effect correction.

To demonstrate the VDJtools post-analysis software, TCR beta repertoires were profiled from the peripheral blood of more than 10 young patients with multiple sclerosis. The patients with multiple sclerosis were children and adolescents between about 6 and 17 years of age. The germline V and J ends show losses of 7 bases and 0 bases respectively, and no gene match explains 7 bases of the junction. Via the germline V gene, CDR1 is SNHLY and CDR2 FYNNEI. Counted from cysteine to phenylalanine, this CDR3 has 16 amino acids. The only DNA kept is the CDR3, 48 bases in frame from the first base. Sequencing input: blood. The chain uses TRBV2 and TRBJ2-1, with TRBD2 identical over 9 junction bases. The TCR sequence derives from a girl aged 5-17 years with multiple sclerosis. The CDR3 region: CASKLAGMSSYNEQFF. The sequenced DNA is TGTGCCAGCAAACTAGCGGGCATGAGCTCCTACAATGAGCAGTTCTTC. Beyond the CDR3, the reference TRBV2 and TRBJ2-1 genes provide the residues; the full variable domain reads: EPEVTQTPSHQVTQMGQEVILRCVPISNHLYFYWYRQILGQKVEFLVSFYNNEISEKSEIFDDQFSVERPDGSNFTLKIRSTKLEDSAMYFCASKLAGMSSYNEQFFGPGTRLTVL.